One T cell receptor beta chain is described in this entry. Its specific antigen is unknown. No much larger clonotype is one base removed from it; base qualities were not supplied. Library prep was done by the immunoSEQ multiplex PCR assay. The multiplex PCR relied on a mix of 60 forward primers for TCR Vbeta segments and 13 reverse primers for TCR Jbeta segments. The CDR3 region of rearranged TCR beta genes was amplified from genomic DNA by a multiplex PCR assay. On the Illumina HiSeq System, the amplified TCR beta libraries were sequenced as 87-base-pair reads. Under the source paper's analysis protocol: Across the 670 or so repertoires, a later analysis counted 60 million to 90 million unique TCR beta chains, approximately 10 million of which were shared by at least two donors. Raw reads were error-corrected and collapsed into unique sequences by a nearest-neighbor algorithm in which closely related sequences were merged to remove PCR and sequencing errors. V, D and J gene segments were assigned by aligning CDR3 sequences to IMGT reference sequences. Each retained sequence needed at least a six-nucleotide match to both a V gene segment and a J gene segment. Rearrangements were called productive when the CDR3 lacked stop codons and stayed in frame with V and J; all others were non-productive. Following IMGT convention, CDR3 was defined as the stretch from the second conserved V-encoded cysteine to the conserved J-encoded phenylalanine. Sequences without an unambiguous match to a single V gene segment were excluded from the earlier analysis of a few hundred of the donors. An earlier analysis of 587 of the donors called V segments functional above 56.7% productive rearrangements and segregating when the between-donor standard deviation exceeded 5%. To diagnose cytomegalovirus status from the catalog of TCR beta chain sequences, a statistical classification framework was built. In a later analysis, TCR nucleotide sequences were compared against IMGT/GENE-DB human TR gene sequences so that V and J genes could be assigned. Using the TCRdist pipeline, a later analysis assigned CDR3 sequences along with most-parsimonious VDJ recombination scenarios. A later analysis defined each TCR beta chain by its CDR3 amino acid sequence plus V-gene family, and excluded reads lacking a unique V-gene family. In a later analysis, a few hundred highly shared, low-generation-probability nucleotide sequences were removed to address suspected cross-contamination and a sequencing artifact. In a later analysis, a clonal expansion index was calculated for each public chain from normalized within-repertoire ranks of inferred template counts. A later analysis computed generation probabilities with a VDJ recombination model fitted to out-of-frame rearrangements, and checked the results against IGoR. Hypergeometric tests were used in a later analysis to score TCR-TCR, TCR-HLA and TCR-CMV co-occurrence, with a repertoire-size bias correction applied to the TCR pairs. In a later analysis, false discovery rates were estimated by permuting HLA or CMV assignments 20 times. A later analysis grouped co-occurring TCRs with DBSCAN, adding TCRdist sequence similarity when clustering within HLA-allele-positive subsets. Repertoires with fewer than 30,000 or more than 120,000 public chains were left out of co-occurrence clustering, as were about 5 repertoires with anomalous nucleotide sharing. TCRdb limited this immuneACCESS table to in-frame rearrangements with V and J called. A share of clones is missing; checked studies link under half to unresolved V genes, and the rest is unexplained. V and J calls and clone size come straight from that table; D and trimming were deduced from the DNA. This sample lists around 130,000 clones; approximately 91% were detected once. The ten largest account for roughly 0.53% of the sample.

The sample is drawn from a study of cytomegalovirus exposure and HLA in healthy donors (dated by TCRdb to about 2017). About the investigation overall: An earlier analysis of several hundred of the donors reported roughly 270 Gb of sequence data and roughly 110 million unique TCR beta sequences from roughly 180 million T cells. An early release that covered 640 HLA-typed donors contained about 290 gigabases of sequencing data and 65 million to 100 million unique TCR sequences. The genetic ancestry cluster associated with self-reported Caucasian donors included around four fifths of the 300 to 450 genotyped donors. The study aimed to test whether signatures of past pathogen exposure could be identified by cataloging public T cell receptors. The study profiled the T cell repertoires of about 640 subjects by immunosequencing and related them to cytomegalovirus serostatus. Besides the first cohort of some 670 subjects, a separate validation cohort made up of 120 or so different subjects was used. The study combined high-throughput TCR immunosequencing, statistical association of individual TCRs with disease status, and machine learning to predict cytomegalovirus infection status. A later analysis re-analyzed previously published TCR beta repertoires from roughly 690 donors and added high-resolution HLA genotyping to study TCR occurrence patterns. The later analysis used no new phenotypic data to find candidate immune exposures, relying instead on TCR beta sequences and their occurrence across donors. An earlier analysis of 500 to 750 of the donors applied high-throughput TCR beta sequencing to assess whether each TCR beta V gene segment acted as functional or pseudogenic. Alongside the repertoire data, information on donor age, sex, ethnicity and CMV serostatus was compiled. In a later genetic analysis, genome-wide SNP genotypes for about 60% of the 666 donors were used, and that subset was treated as a discovery cohort. All discovery cohort repertoires had been generated on a single sequencing platform. HLA typing covered class I and class II loci at four-digit resolution. Typing coverage differed by locus: A, B, C, DRB1 and DQB1 were typed in roughly 629-630 donors, DQA1 in 500 to 550, DPA1 in over 600, and DPB1 in just under 490. Because of strong linkage in the cohort, four or five DR-DQ haplotypes were treated as single units for association and clustering. Across 300 to 500 genotyped donors of the cohort, an average of roughly 250,000 unique TCR beta nucleotide sequences per donor were sequenced, and approximately 17% of those sequences were non-productive. General findings and caveats noted by the study authors: In a later analysis, most CMV-associated TCR beta chains were found to appear HLA-restricted, with HLA associations seemingly driven largely by CMV exposure. In a later analysis, HLA-associated TCR beta chains were found to be more clonally expanded and to have lower generation probabilities than equally common non-associated chains. The 87-base-pair reads could not distinguish some IMGT-functional V segments, including TRBV6-2 and TRBV6-3, so those segments were excluded. The study gave a list of under 200 TCR beta chains associated with cytomegalovirus. Strong co-occurrence of HLA alleles, especially DR and DQ, made assigning TCR associations to individual alleles difficult. In an earlier analysis of roughly 500 of the donors, most TCR beta V segments appeared in productive rearrangements about 87% or about 30% of the time, broadly matching IMGT annotations. A cluster of highly shared sequence variants was judged likely to represent a technical artifact of the sequencing pipeline. Several of the top co-occurrence clusters appeared to be linked to parvovirus B19, influenza, CMV and Epstein-Barr virus, according to a later analysis. In a later analysis, over 15,000 TCR beta sequences were associated with specific HLA alleles at a false discovery rate of 0.05. Because counts were too low, more than 15 rarely observed V segments, including chromosome 9 orphons, were excluded from the earlier analysis of around 640 of the donors. Sequencing depth was assumed to be roughly uniform across donors in the presence/absence analyses, though that assumption may not hold. Most TCR sequences were observed very rarely across donors, whereas some public TCRs were present in many individuals. A later genetic analysis associated a missense DCLRE1C variant with V-gene and J-gene trimming of TCR beta chains, and an independent cohort replicated the association. Correlated functional status among segregating V segments might reflect linkage disequilibrium, but an unknown experimental factor could not be ruled out. Compared with the roughly 720-donor mean, donors in an Asian-associated ancestry cluster had fewer N-insertions in productive TCRs, according to a later genetic analysis. The classifier was reported to diagnose cytomegalovirus status with high specificity and sensitivity in both the original and validation cohorts. In vitro tests confirmed that a few of the cytomegalovirus-associated TCR beta chains recognize cytomegalovirus antigens. A further reported finding was that TCR beta sequences accurately predicted the HLA-A and HLA-B alleles for most subjects in the first cohort. In a later analysis, TCR association rates were found to vary across HLA loci, with the most associated TCRs seen for DRB1 alleles and the fewest for HLA-C alleles. Because some donors lacked HLA typing at each locus, the association tests relied only on the typed subset. CMV serostatus was the only immune exposure information available for the cohort. It was suggested by the authors that the approach could potentially be generalized to other disease states and immunological phenotypes. The cohort was sequenced for TCR beta chains only, and without alpha or paired-chain data the features that could be detected were limited.

The cohort comprised hundreds of healthy bone marrow donors. At the time of sampling, every cohort member was nominally healthy, though immune exposures that went unrecorded were likely present. The donor tested CMV seronegative, placing the donor among the 350 to 400 seronegative members of the cohort. Each donor provided a peripheral blood sample, and peripheral blood mononuclear cells were used for TCR beta sequencing. The Qiagen DNeasy Blood Extraction Kit was used to extract genomic DNA from the blood cell samples. The junction shows trimming of 2 bases on V and 16 bases on J, and the gene matches do not reach 1 base of it. Taken from the germline V gene, the CDR1 and CDR2 loops are MNHEY and SVGAGI. From its cysteine to its phenylalanine, the CDR3 spans 11 amino acids. Only the CDR3 portion is preserved as DNA: 33 bases, with reading frame beginning at the first base.

The receptor chain draws on TRBV6-5 and TRBJ2-6, with 8 bases aligning to TRBD1. The source of this sequence is a woman aged 40 to 55 in good health and CMV-seronegative. Sample: PBMCs. The DNA sequence is given as TGTGCCAGCAGTTACGGGACAGGTCTGACTTTC. This translates into CASSYGTGLTF.